This section outlines one T cell receptor beta chain sequence together with its context. Its antigen remains unknown. Barcoded TCR alpha and TCR beta cDNA libraries with UMIs came from 5'RACE using constant-segment primers. One entry per CDR3 protein, called by TCRdb with MiXCR from the 5' RACE reads. The profile shows about 470,000 distinct CDR3 sequences, about 20% of them singletons. This record comes from a study of T-cell memory formation after mild COVID-19. Study-wide background: Largely donor-specific sequence clusters came from a couple of donors.

Study results and caveats: The study found balanced CD4/CD8 in clones contracting day 15 to 85 and a CD4+ lean in later expanders. Among clones peaking at day 37 in the second wave, SARS-CoV-2 specificity remained unconfirmed.

This receptor was taken from an adult woman who had mild COVID-19 (a few samples of this study predate the infection). Cell type and time point are not known. The sequenced sample was PBMCs or a T cell subset sorted from them (not recorded which).

The CDR3 here is CATSRAGIGGNTIYF. CDR3 DNA: TGTGCCACCAGCAGAGCCGGGATCGGTGGAAACACCATATATTTT. V is TRBV15 and J is TRBJ1-3, with D uncertain. Trimming cost V 1 base and J 3 bases, with 10 bases left between them. The CDR3 contains 15 residues. Germline-derived CDR1 and CDR2 are LNHNV and YYDKDF (reference sequence).